This T cell receptor (beta chain) originates from a study of HIV-infected patients and healthy controls. Around 450 ng RNA was reverse transcribed with alpha and beta constant-region primers. Separate chain-specific third strand synthesis with multiplexing indices produced the alpha and beta libraries. Two random hexamers, added before amplification and joined, formed each molecule's 12-nucleotide barcode. After a brief PCR adding P5, P7 and a second index, about 24 amplification cycles followed. From the 5' RACE reads, TCRdb called clonotypes with MiXCR, one entry per CDR3 protein. The sample carries roughly 10,000 distinct CDR3 sequences, just over 8% recorded once. The repertoire came from unfractionated whole blood and reflected all unsorted peripheral T cells. The ends lost 4 bases at V and 1 base at J; junction bases unmatched: 4. Germline V CDR1 and CDR2: SGHKS, YYEKEE (reference sequence). This CDR3 comprises 14 residues.

In this sample, this clonotype is medium-sized. This sequence was found in an adult in good health. Sample: blood. The chain has TRBV5-5 and TRBJ1-1; TRBD1 matches at 7 bases. CDR3 residues: CASSVRQGNTEAFF. The CDR3 DNA follows: TGTGCCAGCAGCGTTCGACAGGGGAACACTGAAGCTTTCTTT.